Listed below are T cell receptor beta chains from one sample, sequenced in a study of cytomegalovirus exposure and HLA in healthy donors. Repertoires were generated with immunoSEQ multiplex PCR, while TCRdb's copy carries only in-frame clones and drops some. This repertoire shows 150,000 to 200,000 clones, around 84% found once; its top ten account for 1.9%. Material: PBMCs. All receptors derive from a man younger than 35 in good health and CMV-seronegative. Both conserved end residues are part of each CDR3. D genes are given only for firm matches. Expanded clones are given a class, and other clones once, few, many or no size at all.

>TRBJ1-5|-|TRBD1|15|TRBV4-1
CASSQGRDRAEPQHF
TGCGCCAGCAGCCAAGGCAGGGACAGGGCAGAGCCCCAGCATTTT
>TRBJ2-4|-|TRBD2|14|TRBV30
CAWQGLAAKNIQYF
TGTGCCTGGCAGGGACTAGCTGCCAAAAACATTCAGTACTTC
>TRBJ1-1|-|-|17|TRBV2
CAGSGGGYGGSGFEAFF
TGTGCCGGCAGTGGTGGAGGATATGGGGGGTCGGGTTTTGAAGCTTTCTTT
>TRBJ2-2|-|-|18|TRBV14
CASSQDFWVGQGAGELFF
TGTGCCAGCAGCCAAGATTTCTGGGTGGGGCAGGGCGCCGGGGAGCTGTTTTTT
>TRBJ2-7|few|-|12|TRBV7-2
CASSPGISEQYF
TGTGCCAGCAGCCCCGGTATTTCCGAGCAGTACTTC
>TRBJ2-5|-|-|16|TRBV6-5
CASSYWTWTRQETQYF
TGTGCCAGCAGTTACTGGACCTGGACACGTCAAGAGACCCAGTACTTC
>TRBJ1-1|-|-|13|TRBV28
CASIDRRNTEAFF
TGTGCCAGCATCGACAGGCGGAACACTGAAGCTTTCTTT
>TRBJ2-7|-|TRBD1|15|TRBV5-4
CASSGDSQGPYEQYF
TGTGCCAGCAGCGGGGACAGTCAGGGACCCTACGAGCAGTACTTC
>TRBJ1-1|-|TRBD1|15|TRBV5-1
CASSARQGMNTEAFF
TGCGCCAGCAGCGCAAGACAGGGGATGAACACTGAAGCTTTCTTT
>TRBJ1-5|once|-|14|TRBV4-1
CASSQGQDRQPQHF
TGCGCCAGCAGCCAAGGACAGGATCGTCAGCCCCAGCATTTT
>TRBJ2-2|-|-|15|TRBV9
CASSVSLPDTGELFF
TGTGCCAGCAGCGTATCCCTCCCTGACACCGGGGAGCTGTTTTTT
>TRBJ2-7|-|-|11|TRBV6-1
CASSEPSEQYF
TGTGCCAGCAGTGAGCCCTCCGAGCAGTACTTC